These 10 T cell receptor beta chains originate from one sample sequenced in a study of T cell changes during pregnancy in multiple sclerosis. Using immunoSEQ multiplex PCR, the repertoire was profiled, and TCRdb retains in-frame clones only, with some absent. The data contain around 30,000 clones, roughly 90% of them singletons. The source material was CD8+ T cells from peripheral blood mononuclear cells, sampled in the first trimester of pregnancy. The receptors shown here come from a female donor with multiple sclerosis, enrolled in a pregnancy study.

The table lists this clone with a count of one. The chain links TRBV28 to TRBJ2-1; D ambiguous. Germline V CDR1 and CDR2: MDHEN, SYDVKM. The CDR3 consists of 13 residues. The V end was cut by 6 bases, the J end by 6 bases, with 12 bases between. For the CDR3, the DNA is TGTGCCAGCAGCGTTTTGAGTACCAATGAGCAGTTCTTC. As protein: CASSVLSTNEQFF.

The table lists this clone with a count of one. V usage is TRBV9 and J usage is TRBJ1-5; perhaps TRBD1 as D (6 bases). The CDR3 runs 14 residues. The germline gives CDR1 SGDLS, CDR2 YYNGEE. The ends were cut back, 5 bases at V and 5 bases at J, with 14 bases in the middle. The CDR3, as DNA: TGTGCCAGCAGTTTCGGGGGGGCAGATCAGCCCCAGCATTTT. Amino acids: CASSFGGADQPQHF.

The chain has TRBV6-6 and TRBJ2-1; 8 bases fit TRBD1. Trimming removed 10 bases from V and 6 bases from J; junction bases left unmatched: 5. The CDR3 extends over 12 amino acids. From germline, CDR1 is MNHNY and CDR2 SVGAGI (reference sequence). The CDR3 DNA follows: TGTGCCACTTGGACAGGGAGCAATGAGCAGTTCTTC. Translated, it gives CATWTGSNEQFF.

The chain employs TRBV28 and TRBJ2-2, with TRBD1 matching 8 bases. The CDR3 loop spans 17 amino acids. The V segment lost 2 bases and the J segment 2 bases; nucleotides outside the gene matches: 7. Germline CDR1 is MDHEN and CDR2 is SYDVKM. The CDR3 DNA sequence: TGTGCCAGCAGTTTAGACCAGGGACAGGAAAACACCGGGGAGCTGTTTTTT. It codes for CASSLDQGQENTGELFF.

This chain connects TRBV4-1 to TRBJ1-1; a weak D match, TRBD1 (6 bases). The V gene lost 6 bases and the J gene lost 1 base, with 15 bases spanning the gap. Germline values: CDR1 MGHRA, CDR2 YSYEKL. This CDR3 is built from 15 residues. Written as DNA, the CDR3 is TGCGCCAGCAGTCTTTTTGAGGGACAGAACACTGAAGCTTTCTTT. It translates to CASSLFEGQNTEAFF.

This clone is medium-sized. The V and J genes are TRBV6-5 and TRBJ2-3, with D possibly being TRBD2 (6 bases). With 6 bases removed from V and 2 bases from J, the gap between germline ends came to 12 bases. There are 14 residues in the CDR3. Germline CDR1 MNHEY, CDR2 SVGAGI. The CDR3 region is CASRGGGDTDTQYF. As DNA, the CDR3 is TGTGCCAGCAGAGGTGGAGGGGACACAGATACGCAGTATTTT.

This clone was seen just once. The chain recombines TRBV4-3 with TRBJ2-7; TRBD1 aligns across 9 bases. CDR3 length: 17 amino acids. With V trimmed by 0 bases and J by 0 bases, 6 bases remained unmatched. Germline-derived CDR1 and CDR2 are LGHNA and YSLEER. The CDR3 reads CASSQDAGTGFSYEQYF. CDR3 coding DNA: TGCGCCAGCAGCCAAGATGCCGGGACAGGGTTCTCCTACGAGCAGTACTTC.

This clone was counted between two and nine times. This chain joins TRBV19 and TRBJ2-7; no firm D call. This CDR3 is built from 13 residues. Between the trimmed V and J ends, which lost 5 bases and 1 base, there was a span of 9 bases. The germline CDR1 and CDR2 sequences are LNHDA and SQIVND (reference sequence). The CDR3 DNA reads as TGTGCCAGTAGTCCCCTACCGTCCTACGAGCAGTACTTC. Translating gives CASSPLPSYEQYF.

The rearrangement uses TRBV7-9 and TRBJ2-3, with D possibly matching TRBD2 (6 bases). The V and J ends lost 0 bases and 5 bases respectively, with 6 bases between them. CDR1 is SEHNR and CDR2 is FQNEAQ in the germline V gene (reference sequence). This CDR3 is built from 13 residues. CDR3: CASSLAREDTQYF. The CDR3 region has the DNA TGTGCCAGCAGCTTAGCGCGGGAAGATACGCAGTATTTT.

The rearrangement joins TRBV27 to TRBJ1-2; 7 nucleotides line up with TRBD1. In germline, CDR1 is MNHEY, CDR2 SMNVEV (reference sequence). The CDR3 has 15 residues. J lost 8 bases, V lost 1 base, and 10 bases had no gene match. This CDR3 is CASSLFWQGVSGYTF. The CDR3 DNA reads TGTGCCAGCAGTTTATTTTGGCAGGGGGTAAGCGGCTACACCTTC.